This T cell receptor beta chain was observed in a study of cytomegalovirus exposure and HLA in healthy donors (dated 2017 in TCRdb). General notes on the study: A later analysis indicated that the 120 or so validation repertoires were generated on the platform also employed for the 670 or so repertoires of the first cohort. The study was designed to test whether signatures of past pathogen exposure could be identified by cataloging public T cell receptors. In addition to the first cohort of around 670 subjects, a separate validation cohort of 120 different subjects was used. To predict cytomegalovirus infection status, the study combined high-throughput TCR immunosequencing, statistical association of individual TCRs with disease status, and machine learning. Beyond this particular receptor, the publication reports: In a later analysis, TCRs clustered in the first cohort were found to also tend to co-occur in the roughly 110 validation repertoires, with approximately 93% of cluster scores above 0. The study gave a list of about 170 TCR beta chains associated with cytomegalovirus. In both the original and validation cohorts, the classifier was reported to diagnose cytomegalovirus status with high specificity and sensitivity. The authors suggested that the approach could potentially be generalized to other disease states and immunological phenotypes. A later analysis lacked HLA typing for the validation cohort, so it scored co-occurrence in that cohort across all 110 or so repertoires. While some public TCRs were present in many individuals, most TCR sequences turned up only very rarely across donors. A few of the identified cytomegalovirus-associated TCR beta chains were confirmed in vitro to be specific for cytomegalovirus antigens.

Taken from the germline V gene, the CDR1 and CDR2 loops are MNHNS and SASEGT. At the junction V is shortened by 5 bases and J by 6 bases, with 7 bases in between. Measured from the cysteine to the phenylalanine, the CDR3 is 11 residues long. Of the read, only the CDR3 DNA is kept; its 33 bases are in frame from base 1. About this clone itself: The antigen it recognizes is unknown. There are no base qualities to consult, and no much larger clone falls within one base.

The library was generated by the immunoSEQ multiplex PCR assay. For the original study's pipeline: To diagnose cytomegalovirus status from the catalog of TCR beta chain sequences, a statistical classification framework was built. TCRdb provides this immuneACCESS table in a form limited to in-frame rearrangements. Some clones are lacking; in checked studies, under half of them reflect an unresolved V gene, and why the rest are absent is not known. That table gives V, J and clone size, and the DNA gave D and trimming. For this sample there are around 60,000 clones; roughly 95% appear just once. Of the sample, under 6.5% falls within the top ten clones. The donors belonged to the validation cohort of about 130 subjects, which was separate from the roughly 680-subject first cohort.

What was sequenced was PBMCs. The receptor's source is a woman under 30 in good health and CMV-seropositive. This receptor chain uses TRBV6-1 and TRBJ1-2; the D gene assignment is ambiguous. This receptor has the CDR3 CASSSWHGYTF. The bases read TGTGCCAGCAGTAGTTGGCATGGCTACACCTTC.